The rows below give T cell receptor beta chains drawn from one sample of a study of regulatory T cells in long-lasting Graves disease. TCRdb processed the multiplex PCR reads anew with MiXCR; each CDR3 protein has one entry. The sample comprises approximately 360,000 distinct CDR3 sequences, about 10% of which are singletons, and approximately 17% rests with the top ten. The same specimen was also included in a second study, on T cells in Graves' hyperthyroidism and ophthalmopathy.

The starting material was peripheral blood mononuclear cells (PBMCs), obtained at new diagnosis, from a patient treated with antithyroid drugs. These receptors all come from a woman aged 18 to 35 with Graves disease. The CDR3 runs from the conserved cysteine through the conserved F or W. D genes are given only for firm matches.

TRBD1	TRBV15	TRBJ2-1	CATSRVNRGEQFF
TRBD2	TRBV14	TRBJ2-2	CASVPPGLAGVHTGELFF
-	TRBV11-2	TRBJ2-2	CASPSNRVLETGELFF
TRBD2	TRBV28	TRBJ2-5	CASIPSGTPVEYF
-	TRBV19	TRBJ1-1	CASSTRRDLGAEAFF
-	TRBV7-2	TRBJ1-3	CASSLYGPGNTIYF
-	TRBV18	TRBJ2-7	CASSPGWTNEQYF
-	TRBV7-2	TRBJ1-6	CASSKTGHYNSPLHF
-	TRBV18	TRBJ1-5	CASSPDSLGQPQHF
-	TRBV2	TRBJ2-5	CASLGVETQCF
TRBD1	TRBV12-3/TRBV12-4	TRBJ2-1	CASTLGGISSYNEQFF
-	TRBV3-1	TRBJ2-1	CASSSGTEQFF
-	TRBV4-3	TRBJ1-1	CASSPGGSMNTEAFF
-	TRBV29-1	TRBJ1-2	CSVGDPPIAHRNYGYTF
TRBD1	TRBV20-1	TRBJ2-5	CSADRTGRGPETQYF
-	TRBV6-1	TRBJ2-7	CASGLFRGEQYF
TRBD2	TRBV3-1	TRBJ2-1	CASSPIPLAGGLNEQFF
-	TRBV10-3	TRBJ1-6	CAISLGIDVSNSPLHF
TRBD2	TRBV10-1	TRBJ2-1	CASSPGTSGSSRNYNEQFF
TRBD1	TRBV29-1	TRBJ2-5	CSGAGTGISKTQYF